Presented here are 32 T cell receptor beta chains from one specimen sequenced in a study of cytomegalovirus exposure and HLA in healthy donors. The study ran its PCR with 60 Vbeta and 13 Jbeta primers. The repertoire was sequenced with immunoSEQ multiplex PCR; TCRdb's copy has only in-frame clones and lacks some. The table has approximately 190,000 clones, around 75% seen once. Sequencing was performed on PBMCs. These receptors originate from a middle-aged man in good health and CMV-seropositive.

This chain's CDR3 is CASRSPSGGASYEQYF. The CDR3 DNA is TGTGCCAGCAGATCTCCTAGCGGGGGGGCCTCCTACGAGCAGTACTTC. The chain recombines TRBV28 with TRBJ2-7; TRBD2 aligns across 12 bases. The junction had 6 bases not matched to a gene; V was cut back by 6 bases and J by 0 bases. The CDR3 is made up of 16 amino acids. Germline loops: CDR1 MDHEN, CDR2 SYDVKM.

The chain uses TRBV6-5 and TRBJ1-2; TRBD1 matches 7 bases. Germline trimming cut 0 bases from V and 6 bases from J; bases unmatched to any gene: 10. Germline V CDR1 and CDR2: MNHEY, SVGAGI. This CDR3 contains 16 residues. The CDR3 nucleotides are TGTGCCAGCAGTTACTCGACTTGGACAGGCCATCATGGCTACACCTTC. This encodes CASSYSTWTGHHGYTF.

The J gene is TRBJ1-3, the V gene TRBV7-6, with D unclear. Trimming took 2 bases from V and 3 from J, leaving 8 bases between them. The germline gives CDR1 SGHVS, CDR2 FNYEAQ. This CDR3 contains 14 residues. CDR3 DNA: TGTGCCAGCAGCTTATCCAGTATTGGAAACACCATATATTTT. It is translated as CASSLSSIGNTIYF.

The rearrangement links TRBV5-6 to TRBJ1-6; perhaps TRBD1 as D (6 bases). V gave up 4 bases and J gave up 7 bases, with 18 bases separating them. Germline V gene sequence: CDR1 SGHDT, CDR2 YYEEEE. This CDR3 comprises 16 residues. CDR3 in DNA: TGTGCCAGCAGCGAAACTCAATACAGGGAAAATTCACCCCTCCACTTT. Protein sequence: CASSETQYRENSPLHF.

This chain connects TRBV27 to TRBJ2-1; D is perhaps TRBD1 (6 bases). Germline V gene sequence: CDR1 MNHEY, CDR2 SMNVEV (reference sequence). Trimming left V 6 bases short and J 4 bases short, with 16 bases between. This CDR3 is built from 15 residues. DNA for the CDR3: TGTGCCAGCAGCCCCGGGTGGGGGCCATACAATGAGCAGTTCTTC. It is translated as CASSPGWGPYNEQFF.

As to this clone: Other DNA sequences in the same sample also yield this CDR3. The rearrangement uses TRBV19 and TRBJ1-1; the D gene is possibly TRBD1 (5 bases). V lost 6 bases, J lost 5 bases, and 16 bases lay in between. The CDR3 is 14 residues long. Germline CDR1 LNHDA, CDR2 SQIVND (reference sequence). This CDR3 reads CASSLSGGWTEAFF. For the CDR3, the DNA is TGTGCCAGTAGCCTAAGCGGGGGGTGGACTGAAGCTTTCTTT.

The chain carries TRBV5-6 and TRBJ2-1; 7 nucleotides line up with TRBD2. V shed 1 base and J 7 bases; nucleotides not matched to a gene: 14. The germline gives CDR1 SGHDT, CDR2 YYEEEE. The CDR3 contains 17 residues. This CDR3 reads CASSLFGGTGLDNEQFF. The CDR3 DNA is TGTGCCAGCAGCTTGTTCGGGGGGACGGGATTGGATAATGAGCAGTTCTTC.

This chain connects TRBV10-3 to TRBJ2-1, with TRBD2 matching 8 bases. From germline, CDR1 is ENHRY and CDR2 SYGVKD. Trimming took 11 bases from V and 7 from J; bases not matched to a gene: 4. The CDR3 consists of 11 residues. The CDR3 protein is CAVGGGNEQFF. CDR3 bases: TGTGCCGTAGGCGGGGGGAATGAGCAGTTCTTC.

The CDR3 protein is CAWSVRLQETQYF. CDR3 nucleotides: TGTGCCTGGAGTGTCCGACTACAAGAGACCCAGTACTTC. The chain joins TRBV30 to TRBJ2-5; possible D gene TRBD2, 5 bases. Germline loops: CDR1 GTSNPN, CDR2 SVGIG (reference sequence). V lost 0 bases, J lost 2 bases, and 7 bases lay in between. This CDR3 contains 13 residues.

This sequence joins TRBV5-1 and TRBJ2-7, with 9 bases that match TRBD1. The germline V gene encodes CDR1 SGHRS and CDR2 YFSETQ. This CDR3 has 17 amino acids. The V and J ends lost 0 bases and 2 bases, in that order; junction bases with no gene match: 9. CDR3 DNA sequence: TGCGCCAGCAGCTTGGCCTCCCGGACAGGGGTCCCCTACGAGCAGTACTTC. Protein sequence: CASSLASRTGVPYEQYF.

This clone has a handful of counts. The rearrangement links TRBV5-6 to TRBJ2-7; a possible D gene is TRBD1 (6 bases). The CDR3 loop spans 14 amino acids. Looked up from germline, CDR1 is SGHDT and CDR2 is YYEEEE. V was shortened by 3 bases and J by 1 base, with 11 bases between the two germline ends. The CDR3 sequence: CASSSQGVSYEQYF. Here the CDR3 DNA reads TGTGCCAGCAGCTCACAGGGTGTTTCCTACGAGCAGTACTTC. Full variable domain (rest looked up from reference TRBV5-6 and TRBJ2-7): DAGVTQSPTHLIKTRGQQVTLRCSPKSGHDTVSWYQQALGQGPQFIFQYYEEEERQRGNFPDRFSGHQFPNYSSELNVNALLLGDSALYLCASSSQGVSYEQYFGPGTRLTVT.

J is TRBJ2-7 and V is TRBV5-6, with 7 bases identical to TRBD1. V was clipped by 3 bases and J by 1 base; unmatched bases: 1. The germline V gene encodes CDR1 SGHDT and CDR2 YYEEEE. This CDR3 spans 13 amino acids. In nucleotides, the CDR3 is TGTGCCAGCAGCTGGACAGGATCCTACGAGCAGTACTTC. This encodes CASSWTGSYEQYF.

V and J are TRBV6-6 and TRBJ2-1; 7 positions agree with TRBD2. The germline CDR1 and CDR2 sequences are MNHNY and SVGAGI (reference sequence). V shed 2 bases and J 5 bases; nucleotides not matched to a gene: 9. This CDR3 contains 16 residues. CDR3 protein: CASSYGYAAGDNEQFF. DNA of the CDR3: TGTGCCAGCAGTTACGGTTATGCGGCGGGGGACAATGAGCAGTTCTTC.

This clone has a single count. The V call is TRBV7-2, the J call TRBJ1-3; TRBD1 matches 7 bases. The junction had 9 bases not matched to a gene; V was cut back by 4 bases and J by 9 bases. The germline V gene has CDR1 SGHTA and CDR2 FQGNSA. CDR3 length: 14 residues. CDR3 sequence: CASSWGTDPATIYF. DNA of the CDR3: TGTGCCAGCAGCTGGGGGACAGACCCTGCCACCATATATTTT.

V gene TRBV27 combines with J gene TRBJ2-7, with D maybe TRBD2 (6 bases). The germline gives CDR1 MNHEY, CDR2 SMNVEV (reference sequence). Trimming stripped 6 bases from V and 0 bases from J, with 12 bases between. This CDR3 is built from 14 residues. Written as DNA, the CDR3 is TGTGCCAGCAGGCGGGGTGTCAGCTCCTACGAGCAGTACTTC. Its protein is CASRRGVSSYEQYF.

This clone was observed once. The V gene is TRBV7-9, the J gene TRBJ2-7; TRBD1 matches 10 bases. The V gene's germline CDR1 is SEHNR and CDR2 FQNEAQ (reference sequence). J was trimmed by 3 bases and V by 3 bases; bases with no gene match: 5. The CDR3 is 15 amino acids. Here the CDR3 reads CASSFRGQGLYEQYF. As DNA, the CDR3 is TGTGCCAGCAGCTTCAGGGGACAGGGGCTCTACGAGCAGTACTTC.

The chain carries TRBV7-3 and TRBJ2-1, with D possibly TRBD1 on 5 matching bases. The CDR3 extends over 16 amino acids. Trimming took off 3 bases at V and 4 bases at J, with 16 bases between the two ends. CDR1 and CDR2 (germline): SGHTA, FQGTGA. CDR3 nucleotides: TGTGCCAGCAGCTTCAGAAGGGGTCCCCCTTACAATGAGCAGTTCTTC. Its protein product is CASSFRRGPPYNEQFF.

The chain couples TRBV5-8 to TRBJ2-3; tentative D call: TRBD2 (6 bases). V lost 4 bases and J 10 bases, leaving 13 bases between the germline ends. CDR1 is SGHTS and CDR2 is YDEGEE in the germline V gene. The CDR3 runs to 12 residues. CDR3 region: CASSPTGGPQYF. CDR3 DNA: TGTGCCAGCAGCCCAACCGGGGGTCCGCAGTATTTT.

The chain links TRBV7-9 to TRBJ1-1; TRBD1 matches 8 bases. Germline CDR1 is SEHNR and CDR2 is FQNEAQ (reference sequence). The CDR3 consists of 12 residues. Trimming removed 5 bases from V and 7 bases from J; junction bases left unmatched: 3. The CDR3, as DNA: TGTGCCAGCAGCCCACAGGGGGTTGAAGCTTTCTTT. Its protein is CASSPQGVEAFF.

This chain joins TRBV2 and TRBJ1-2, with 8 bases fitting TRBD1. Trimming cost V 7 bases and J 4 bases; bases outside gene matches: 8. The CDR3 is made up of 14 amino acids. Germline CDR1 and CDR2: SNHLY and FYNNEI. As DNA, the CDR3 is TGTGCCAGCAAAGAGACAGGGGCGATCTATGGCTACACCTTC. Amino acids: CASKETGAIYGYTF.

The CDR3 DNA is TGCGCCAGCAGCTTGGGACAGGGGGCTATTGTCTATGGCTACACCTTC. It codes for CASSLGQGAIVYGYTF. V usage is TRBV5-1 and J usage is TRBJ1-2, with 10 bases lining up with TRBD1. V trimming: 0 bases; J trimming: 4 bases; junction bases outside the gene matches: 6. The CDR3 is 16 amino acids. CDR1 SGHRS and CDR2 YFSETQ come from the germline V gene.

The chain links TRBV9 to TRBJ2-1; tentatively, D is TRBD2 (6 bases). The V gene's germline CDR1 is SGDLS and CDR2 YYNGEE. The CDR3 is made up of 16 amino acids. Trimming removed 6 bases from V and 4 bases from J, with 20 bases in between. The chain's CDR3 is CASTRSSGTQYNEQFF. The CDR3 coding sequence is TGTGCCAGCACCCGTAGCTCTGGGACTCAGTACAATGAGCAGTTCTTC.

The genes are TRBV5-1 and TRBJ1-5, with D hard to call. Germline CDR1 reads SGHRS; CDR2 reads YFSETQ. The CDR3 sequence is 15 residues long. V was trimmed by 0 bases and J by 0 bases, leaving 7 bases between them. CDR3 loop: CASSLGLNSNQPQHF. In nucleotides, the CDR3 is TGCGCCAGCAGCTTGGGTCTTAATAGCAATCAGCCCCAGCATTTT.

The rearrangement uses TRBV7-3 and TRBJ2-1; the match to TRBD2 covers 12 bases. The CDR3 sequence is 20 residues long. Germline V CDR1 and CDR2: SGHTA, FQGTGA. Trimming cost V 8 bases and J 7 bases; bases outside gene matches: 24. In nucleotides, the CDR3 is TGTGCCAGCGCCTTAACGGTCCGGCTAGCGGGGGGGCCCGTTCGAAATGAGCAGTTCTTC. It specifies CASALTVRLAGGPVRNEQFF.

This chain links TRBV7-8 with TRBJ2-5; D is ambiguous. With 2 bases removed from V and 5 bases from J, the gap between germline ends came to 6 bases. The germline V gene encodes CDR1 SGHVS and CDR2 FQNEAQ. This CDR3 spans 12 amino acids. CDR3 in DNA: TGTGCCAGCAGCTTACATCGGGAGACCCAGTACTTC. It specifies CASSLHRETQYF.

In its sample, this clone was seen once. V usage is TRBV19 and J usage is TRBJ2-3; TRBD2 agrees at 16 bases. The length of the CDR3 is 14 residues. Trimming removed 5 bases from V and 10 bases from J; junction bases left unmatched: 3. The germline CDR1 and CDR2 sequences are LNHDA and SQIVND (reference sequence). CDR3 region: CASSAGLAGGSQYF. DNA of the CDR3: TGTGCCAGTAGTGCGGGACTAGCGGGGGGGTCGCAGTATTTT.

The gene calls are TRBV30 and TRBJ2-4, with TRBD1 identical over 7 bases. The CDR3 runs to 13 residues. The germline gives CDR1 GTSNPN, CDR2 SVGIG (reference sequence). V dropped 4 bases and J dropped 4; count of bases not matched to a gene: 4. The CDR3 sequence is CAWTGQLKNIQYF. The CDR3 nucleotides read TGTGCCTGGACGGGACAGCTGAAAAACATTCAGTACTTC.

This chain joins TRBV29-1 and TRBJ1-4; possibly TRBD1 for D (6 bases). This CDR3 is built from 14 residues. CDR1 is SQVTM, CDR2 ANQGSEA, per germline. The ends were cut back, 0 bases at V and 14 bases at J, with 19 bases in the middle. CDR3 amino acids: CSVEDSGTLDLLFF. Written as DNA, the CDR3 is TGCAGCGTTGAAGATTCCGGGACACTAGATCTGCTGTTTTTT.

The genes are TRBV5-8 and TRBJ1-6; 10 bases are shared with TRBD1. Germline-derived CDR1 and CDR2 are SGHTS and YDEGEE. The CDR3 length is 16 residues. Trimming cost V 0 bases and J 5 bases; bases outside gene matches: 2. The CDR3: CASSLGQGAHNSPLHF. CDR3 sequence (DNA): TGTGCCAGCAGCTTGGGACAGGGGGCGCATAATTCACCCCTCCACTTT.

The chain joins TRBV9 to TRBJ2-7; D may be TRBD2 (6 bases). The V end lost 3 bases, the J end lost 3 bases, and 16 bases lay between the germline ends. The CDR3 has 15 residues. From germline, CDR1 is SGDLS and CDR2 YYNGEE. This chain's CDR3 is CASSARRGWDYEQYF. CDR3 nucleotide sequence: TGTGCCAGCAGCGCCCGGAGGGGATGGGACTACGAGCAGTACTTC.

The rearrangement joins TRBV5-1 to TRBJ2-3; unclear D gene. Germline V gene lookup returns CDR1 SGHRS and CDR2 YFSETQ. The CDR3 sequence is 11 residues long. The V gene lost 6 bases and the J gene lost 2 bases, with 4 bases spanning the gap. The CDR3, as DNA: TGCGCCAGCACCAACACAGATACGCAGTATTTT. Encoded protein: CASTNTDTQYF.

The chain couples TRBV18 to TRBJ2-2, with D possibly TRBD2 on 6 matching bases. The ends were cut back, 4 bases at V and 2 bases at J, with 17 bases in the middle. This CDR3 has 17 residues. Germline assignment: CDR1 KGHSH and CDR2 LQKENI. The CDR3 DNA follows: TGTGCCAGCTCACGGGAGCCTTGGGGGGTCAACACCGGGGAGCTGTTTTTT. This gives the protein CASSREPWGVNTGELFF.